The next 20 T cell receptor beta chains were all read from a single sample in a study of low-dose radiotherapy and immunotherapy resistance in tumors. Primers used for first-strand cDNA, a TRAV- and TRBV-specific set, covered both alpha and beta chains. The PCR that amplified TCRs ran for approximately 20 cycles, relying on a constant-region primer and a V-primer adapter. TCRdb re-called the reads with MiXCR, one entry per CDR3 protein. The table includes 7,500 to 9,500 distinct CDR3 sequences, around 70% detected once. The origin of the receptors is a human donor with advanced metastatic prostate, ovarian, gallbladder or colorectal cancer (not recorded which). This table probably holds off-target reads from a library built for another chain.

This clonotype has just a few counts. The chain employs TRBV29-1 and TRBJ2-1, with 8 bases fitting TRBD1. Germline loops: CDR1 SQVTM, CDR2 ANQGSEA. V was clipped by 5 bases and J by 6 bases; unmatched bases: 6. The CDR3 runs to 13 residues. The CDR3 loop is CSVIGQGPNEQFF. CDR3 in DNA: TGCAGCGTTATAGGACAGGGCCCCAATGAGCAGTTCTTC.

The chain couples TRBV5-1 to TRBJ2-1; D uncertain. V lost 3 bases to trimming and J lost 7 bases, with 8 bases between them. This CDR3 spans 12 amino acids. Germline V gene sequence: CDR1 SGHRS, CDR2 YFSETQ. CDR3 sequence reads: CASSSLGNEQFF. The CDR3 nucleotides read TGCGCCAGCAGCTCCTTGGGGAATGAGCAGTTCTTC. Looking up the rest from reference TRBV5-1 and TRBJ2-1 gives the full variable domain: KAGVTQTPRYLIKTRGQQVTLSCSPISGHRSVSWYQQTPGQGLQFLFEYFSETQRNKGNFPGRFSGRQFSNSRSEMNVSTLELGDSALYLCASSSLGNEQFFGPGTRLTVL.

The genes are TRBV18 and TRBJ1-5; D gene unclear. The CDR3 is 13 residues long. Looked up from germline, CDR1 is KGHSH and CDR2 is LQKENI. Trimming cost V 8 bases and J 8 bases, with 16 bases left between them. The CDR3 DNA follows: TGTGCCAGCACACAAGAGATGAGGGAGCCCCAGCATTTT. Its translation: CASTQEMREPQHF.

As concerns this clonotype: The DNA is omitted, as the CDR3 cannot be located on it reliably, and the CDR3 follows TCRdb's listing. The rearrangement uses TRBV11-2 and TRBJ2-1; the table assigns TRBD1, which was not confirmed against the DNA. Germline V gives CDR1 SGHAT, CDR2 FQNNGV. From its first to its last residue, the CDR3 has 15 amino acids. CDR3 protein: CASSWGTGNGAMTFF.

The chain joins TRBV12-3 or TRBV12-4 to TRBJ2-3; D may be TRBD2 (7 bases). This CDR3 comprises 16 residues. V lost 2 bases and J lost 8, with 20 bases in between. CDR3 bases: TGTGCCAGCAGTTTACTGGCGGGGGCCTCGTTCGGTACGCAGTATTTT. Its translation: CASSLLAGASFGTQYF.

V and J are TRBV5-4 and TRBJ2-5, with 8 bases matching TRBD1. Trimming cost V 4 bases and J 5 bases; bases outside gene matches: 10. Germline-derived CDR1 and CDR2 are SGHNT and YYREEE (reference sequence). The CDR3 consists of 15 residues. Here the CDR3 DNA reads TGTGCCAGCAGCCCAGGGCAGGGGGCGGGTGAGACCCAGTACTTC. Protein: CASSPGQGAGETQYF.

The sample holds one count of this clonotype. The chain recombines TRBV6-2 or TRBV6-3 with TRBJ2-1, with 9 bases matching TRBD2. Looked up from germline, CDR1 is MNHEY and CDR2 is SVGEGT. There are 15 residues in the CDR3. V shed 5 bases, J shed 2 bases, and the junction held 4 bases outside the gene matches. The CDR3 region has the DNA TGTGCCAGCAGTCCCCTAGCGGGAACCTACAATGAGCAGTTCTTC. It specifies CASSPLAGTYNEQFF.

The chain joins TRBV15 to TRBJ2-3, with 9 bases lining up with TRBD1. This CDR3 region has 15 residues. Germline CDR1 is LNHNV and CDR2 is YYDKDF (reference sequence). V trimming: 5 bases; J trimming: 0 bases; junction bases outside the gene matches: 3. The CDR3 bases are TGTGCCACCAGCTTGGGACAGGGAAGCACAGATACGCAGTATTTT. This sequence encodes CATSLGQGSTDTQYF.

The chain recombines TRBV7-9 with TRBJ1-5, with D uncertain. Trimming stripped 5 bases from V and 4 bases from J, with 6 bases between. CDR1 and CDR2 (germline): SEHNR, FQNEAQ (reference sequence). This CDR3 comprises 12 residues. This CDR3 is CASSPENQPQHF. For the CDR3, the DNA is TGTGCCAGCAGCCCCGAAAATCAGCCCCAGCATTTT. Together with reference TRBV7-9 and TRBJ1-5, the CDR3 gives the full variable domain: DTGVSQNPRHKITKRGQNVTFRCDPISEHNRLYWYRQTLGQGPEFLTYFQNEAQLEKSRLLSDRFSAERPKGSFSTLEIQRTEQGDSAMYLCASSPENQPQHFGDGTRLSIL.

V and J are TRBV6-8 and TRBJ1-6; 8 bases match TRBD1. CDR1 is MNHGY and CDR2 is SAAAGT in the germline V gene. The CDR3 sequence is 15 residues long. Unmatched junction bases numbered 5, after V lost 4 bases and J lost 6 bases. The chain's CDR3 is CASSSGGLGNSPLHF. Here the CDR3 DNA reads TGTGCCAGCAGTTCAGGGGGCCTTGGTAATTCACCCCTCCACTTT.

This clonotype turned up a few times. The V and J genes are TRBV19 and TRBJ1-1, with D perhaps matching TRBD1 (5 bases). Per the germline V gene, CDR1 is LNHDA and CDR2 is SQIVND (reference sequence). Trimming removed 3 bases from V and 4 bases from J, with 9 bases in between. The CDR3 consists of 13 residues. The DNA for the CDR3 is TGTGCCAGTAGTATCAGGGAGATCACTGAAGCTTTCTTT. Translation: CASSIREITEAFF.

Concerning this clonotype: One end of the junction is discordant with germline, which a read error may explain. The CDR3 protein is CASSLIGGRTSNEQYF. The CDR3 DNA sequence: TGCGCCAGCAGCTTGATAGGCGGGAGAACCTCCAACGAGCAGTACTTC. The chain carries TRBV5-1 and TRBJ2-7; TRBD2 aligns across 7 bases. Germline values: CDR1 SGHRS, CDR2 YFSETQ. CDR3 length equals 16 residues.

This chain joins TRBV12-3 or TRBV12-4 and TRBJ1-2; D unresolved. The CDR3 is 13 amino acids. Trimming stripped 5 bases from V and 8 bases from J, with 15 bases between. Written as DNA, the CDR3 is TGTGCCAGCAGTCATCGACGGATAGGAGGCTACACCTTC. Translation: CASSHRRIGGYTF.

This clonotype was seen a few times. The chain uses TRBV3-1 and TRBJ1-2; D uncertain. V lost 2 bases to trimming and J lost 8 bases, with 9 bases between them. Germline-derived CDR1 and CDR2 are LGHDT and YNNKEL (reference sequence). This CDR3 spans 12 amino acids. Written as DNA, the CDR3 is TGTGCCAGCAGCCAAAACGGGAACGGCTACACCTTC. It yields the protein CASSQNGNGYTF. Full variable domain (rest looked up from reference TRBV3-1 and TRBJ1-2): DTAVSQTPKYLVTQMGNDKSIKCEQNLGHDTMYWYKQDSKKFLKIMFSYNNKELIINETVPNRFSPKSPDKAHLNLHINSLELGDSAVYFCASSQNGNGYTFGSGTRLTVV.

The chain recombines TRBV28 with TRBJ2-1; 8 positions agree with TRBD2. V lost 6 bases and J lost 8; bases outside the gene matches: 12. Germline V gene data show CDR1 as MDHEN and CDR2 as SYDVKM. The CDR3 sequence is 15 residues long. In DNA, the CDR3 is TGTGCCAGCAGGGGTAGCGGGGTTTGGGGCGATGAGCAGTTCTTC. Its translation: CASRGSGVWGDEQFF.

CDR3 amino acids: CAIRKVDQETQYF. Written as DNA, the CDR3 is TGTGCCATCAGGAAGGTGGACCAAGAGACCCAGTACTTC. The chain is built from TRBV10-3 and TRBJ2-5, with D hard to call. There are 13 residues in the CDR3. V lost 6 bases and J lost 0, with 8 bases in between. CDR1 ENHRY and CDR2 SYGVKD come from the germline V gene.

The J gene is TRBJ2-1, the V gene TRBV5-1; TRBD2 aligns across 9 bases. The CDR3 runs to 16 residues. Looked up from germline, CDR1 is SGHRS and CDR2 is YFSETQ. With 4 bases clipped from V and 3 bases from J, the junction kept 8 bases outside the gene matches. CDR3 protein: CASSASGTSSYNEQFF. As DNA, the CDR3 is TGCGCCAGCAGCGCCTCCGGGACTAGCAGCTACAATGAGCAGTTCTTC.

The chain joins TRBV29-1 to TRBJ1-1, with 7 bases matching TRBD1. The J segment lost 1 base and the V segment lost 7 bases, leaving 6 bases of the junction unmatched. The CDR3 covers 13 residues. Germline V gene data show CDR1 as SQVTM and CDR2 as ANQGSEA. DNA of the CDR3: TGCAGCGGGTCGACAGGGCAGAACACTGAAGCTTTCTTT. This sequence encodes CSGSTGQNTEAFF.

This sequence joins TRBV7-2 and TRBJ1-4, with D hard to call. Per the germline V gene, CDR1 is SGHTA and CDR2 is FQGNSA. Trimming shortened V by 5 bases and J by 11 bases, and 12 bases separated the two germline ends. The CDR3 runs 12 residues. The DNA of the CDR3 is TGTGCCAGCAGCCCGGTTTTCGGGAAACTGTTTTTT. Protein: CASSPVFGKLFF.

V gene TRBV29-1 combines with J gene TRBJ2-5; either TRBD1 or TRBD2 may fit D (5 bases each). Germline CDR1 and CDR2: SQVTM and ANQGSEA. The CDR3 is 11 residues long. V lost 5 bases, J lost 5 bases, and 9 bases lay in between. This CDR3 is CSVWDLETQYF. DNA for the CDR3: TGCAGCGTTTGGGACCTGGAGACCCAGTACTTC.